Shown below are 30 T cell receptor beta chains from a single sample sequenced in a study of CD8 T cells in Susac syndrome. It was with random hexamers that roughly 0.5 to 1 ug RNA was reverse transcribed. One entry per CDR3 protein results from TCRdb running MiXCR on the immunoSEQ multiplex PCR reads. This sample carries about 140,000 distinct CDR3 sequences, 85% to 95% of them seen once, and the ten largest clones take 0.14%. Sequenced input: CD4+ T cells from PBMCs. These receptors originate from a human donor with Susac syndrome.

This chain connects TRBV6-2 or TRBV6-3 to TRBJ2-7, with D hard to call. The CDR3 runs to 13 residues. V lost 2 bases to trimming and J lost 1 base, with 6 bases between them. Germline CDR1 is MNHEY and CDR2 is SVGEGT. CDR3 residues: CASSYKGSYEQYF. The CDR3 nucleotides read TGTGCCAGCAGTTACAAGGGTTCCTACGAGCAGTACTTC.

The chain has TRBV7-2 and TRBJ2-5, with D unclear. This CDR3 region has 13 residues. Germline assignment: CDR1 SGHTA and CDR2 FQGNSA. The V gene lost 1 base and the J gene lost 4 bases, with 7 bases spanning the gap. The CDR3 DNA reads TGTGCCAGCAGCTTAGTCTTTGGAGAGACCCAGTACTTC. Translating it yields CASSLVFGETQYF. The whole variable domain, remainder taken from reference TRBV7-2 and TRBJ2-5, is GAGVSQSPSNKVTEKGKDVELRCDPISGHTALYWYRQSLGQGLEFLIYFQGNSAPDKSGLPSDRFSAERTGGSVSTLTIQRTQQEDSAVYLCASSLVFGETQYFGPGTRLLVL.

V is TRBV20-1 and J is TRBJ2-7, with 14 positions matching TRBD2. The V gene's germline CDR1 is DFQATT and CDR2 SNEGSKA (reference sequence). CDR3 length: 15 residues. V lost 6 bases to trimming and J lost 4 bases; unmatched junction nucleotides: 8. The CDR3 DNA sequence: TGCAGTGCCCGCCCGGGACTAGCGGGAGCTTACGAGCAGTACTTC. Its protein product is CSARPGLAGAYEQYF.

The rearrangement joins TRBV20-1 to TRBJ2-7; D could derive from TRBD1 or TRBD2 (6 bases each). The V gene lost 4 bases and the J gene lost 2 bases, with 15 bases spanning the gap. CDR1 and CDR2 from the germline V gene are DFQATT and SNEGSKA (reference sequence). The CDR3 has 14 amino acids. CDR3 region: CSAMGGANPYEQYF. CDR3 coding DNA: TGCAGTGCTATGGGGGGCGCGAACCCCTACGAGCAGTACTTC.

The chain couples TRBV9 to TRBJ2-1; 9 nucleotides match TRBD2. The CDR3 runs 15 residues. Germline CDR1 and CDR2: SGDLS and YYNGEE. J gave up 8 bases and V 4 bases, and 10 bases lay outside the gene matches. This CDR3 is CASSLTGGGADEQFF. The CDR3 DNA sequence: TGTGCCAGCAGCCTCACGGGCGGGGGGGCCGATGAGCAGTTCTTC.

The chain is built from TRBV12-3 or TRBV12-4 and TRBJ1-1; D unclear. The CDR3 totals 13 residues. Deletions cut 7 bases from V and 2 bases from J, with 11 bases between. This CDR3 is CASNPGINTEAFF. In DNA form, the CDR3 reads TGTGCCAGCAACCCAGGAATTAACACTGAAGCTTTCTTT.

The chain employs TRBV27 and TRBJ2-1; TRBD2 agrees at 10 bases. The CDR3 spans 18 residues. The V gene end was trimmed by 4 bases and the J gene end by 4 bases; junction bases not matched to a gene: 13. Germline CDR1 MNHEY, CDR2 SMNVEV (reference sequence). As DNA, the CDR3 is TGTGCCAGCAGTTCCCTCCCTAATAGCGGGGGGCTATACAATGAGCAGTTCTTC. Translating gives CASSSLPNSGGLYNEQFF.

The chain recombines TRBV9 with TRBJ1-5, with TRBD1 as a possible D gene (6 bases). The CDR3 sequence is 15 residues long. Germline assignment: CDR1 SGDLS and CDR2 YYNGEE. V gave up 0 bases and J gave up 7 bases, with 14 bases separating them. For the CDR3, the DNA is TGTGCCAGCAGCGTAGGAAGGGGGGTTGGGCAGCCCCAGCATTTT. Protein: CASSVGRGVGQPQHF.

This clonotype was picked up one time. V is TRBV20-1 and J is TRBJ1-5; 7 positions agree with TRBD1. The CDR3 spans 13 residues. The J segment lost 6 bases and the V segment lost 6 bases, leaving 8 bases of the junction unmatched. Germline values: CDR1 DFQATT, CDR2 SNEGSKA (reference sequence). The CDR3 nucleotides are TGCAGTGCAAAGGGACAGCACTCTCAGCCCCAGCATTTT. Its translation is CSAKGQHSQPQHF.

The V gene is TRBV1, the J gene TRBJ1-4; the table calls TRBD1, which could not be checked here. TRBV1 is classified as a pseudogene. The CDR3 is made up of 16 amino acids. The CDR3 DNA follows: TGCACCAGCAGCCAAGACCACACTAACCCGGCCGAAAAACTGTTTTTT. Amino acids: CTSSQDHTNPAEKLFF.

The chain couples TRBV13 to TRBJ2-1; maybe TRBD2 (6 bases). Germline V lookup: CDR1 PRHDT, CDR2 FYEKMQ (reference sequence). The CDR3 has 17 residues. The V and J ends lost 5 bases and 5 bases respectively, with 22 bases between them. The CDR3 loop is CASSPSGWLATNNEQFF. DNA of the CDR3: TGTGCCAGCAGCCCGAGTGGGTGGCTAGCGACTAACAATGAGCAGTTCTTC.

The CDR3 DNA reads TGTGCCAGCAGTTTGGTGACAGGGATAGCTTTCTTT. Encoded protein: CASSLVTGIAFF. The V call is TRBV28, the J call TRBJ1-1; 7 bases are a match to TRBD1. CDR1 MDHEN and CDR2 SYDVKM come from the germline V gene. The CDR3 has 12 residues. J lost 10 bases, V lost 3 bases, and 5 bases had no gene match.

The genes are TRBV27 and TRBJ2-1; no reliable D call. This CDR3 spans 13 amino acids. V was pared by 7 bases and J by 7 bases, with 14 bases between. Per germline, CDR1 MNHEY and CDR2 SMNVEV (reference sequence). CDR3 sequence: CASKRPLGNEQFF. CDR3 bases: TGTGCCAGCAAAAGACCTCTGGGGAATGAGCAGTTCTTC.

This clonotype showed up just once. V is TRBV3-1 and J is TRBJ1-6; 9 bases fit TRBD1. The CDR3 contains 16 residues. Germline values: CDR1 LGHDT, CDR2 YNNKEL (reference sequence). Trimming cost V 2 bases and J 10 bases; bases outside gene matches: 9. CDR3 sequence reads: CASSQRSWTGESPLHF. CDR3 nucleotides: TGTGCCAGCAGCCAAAGGTCGTGGACAGGGGAATCACCCCTCCACTTT.

V and J are TRBV5-4 and TRBJ1-1; no reliable D call. Germline CDR1 is SGHNT and CDR2 is YYREEE (reference sequence). Trimming stripped 3 bases from V and 8 bases from J, with 11 bases between. The CDR3 totals 12 residues. The CDR3 here is CASSSNRMEAFF. In DNA, the CDR3 is TGTGCCAGCAGCTCCAACCGGATGGAAGCTTTCTTT.

This chain links TRBV6-1 with TRBJ2-5; TRBD2 matches at 10 bases. Germline CDR1 and CDR2: MNHNS and SASEGT. The J segment lost 5 bases and the V segment lost 5 bases, leaving 8 bases of the junction unmatched. This CDR3 contains 15 residues. Written as DNA, the CDR3 is TGTGCCAGCAGTACTCTAGCGGGGGAGACGGAGACCCAGTACTTC. This sequence encodes CASSTLAGETETQYF.

Only one count was recorded for this clonotype. The chain links TRBV5-6 to TRBJ1-6; D gene uncertain. Germline V gives CDR1 SGHDT, CDR2 YYEEEE. This CDR3 region has 12 residues. The V gene lost 1 base and the J gene lost 7 bases, with 3 bases spanning the gap. Here the CDR3 DNA reads TGTGCCAGCAGCTTGAGGAATTCACCCCTCCACTTT. Protein product: CASSLRNSPLHF.

This rearrangement joins TRBV20-1 to TRBJ2-5, with TRBD2 matching 11 bases. V gave up 8 bases and J gave up 2 bases; unmatched junction bases: 7. The CDR3 has 14 residues. CDR1 is DFQATT and CDR2 is SNEGSKA in the germline V gene (reference sequence). The CDR3 spells CSQSRLAGQETQYF. The DNA of the CDR3 is TGCAGTCAATCTCGACTAGCGGGGCAAGAGACCCAGTACTTC.

This chain uses TRBV28 with TRBJ2-5; a weak D match, TRBD2 (7 bases). The V and J ends lost 10 bases and 3 bases respectively, with 18 bases between them. The CDR3 spans 14 residues. Germline V gene data show CDR1 as MDHEN and CDR2 as SYDVKM. The CDR3: CATGAAGAKETQYF. CDR3 DNA: TGTGCCACCGGGGCGGCGGGGGCCAAAGAGACCCAGTACTTC.

This chain joins TRBV2 and TRBJ1-1; D possibly corresponds to TRBD1 (5 bases). There are 12 residues in the CDR3. Germline CDR1 is SNHLY and CDR2 is FYNNEI. V dropped 3 bases and J dropped 9 bases, with 11 bases sitting between them. CDR3 DNA: TGTGCCAGCAGTGACCTCAGGGTCCAAGCTTTCTTT. As protein: CASSDLRVQAFF.

This chain links TRBV7-9 with TRBJ1-1, with D hard to call. This CDR3 is built from 17 residues. CDR1 SEHNR and CDR2 FQNEAQ come from the germline V gene (reference sequence). Trimming cost V 2 bases and J 0 bases, with 16 bases left between them. The CDR3 sequence is CASSLLPGRGMNTEAFF. The DNA of the CDR3 is TGTGCCAGCAGCTTACTTCCAGGACGAGGGATGAACACTGAAGCTTTCTTT.

This sequence joins TRBV27 and TRBJ2-3; no clear D. Germline V CDR1 and CDR2: MNHEY, SMNVEV (reference sequence). The CDR3 is made up of 13 amino acids. V dropped 10 bases and J dropped 0 bases, with 11 bases sitting between them. The CDR3: CATRPHSTDTQYF. The CDR3, as DNA: TGTGCCACCAGGCCCCATAGCACAGATACGCAGTATTTT.

V is TRBV7-8 and J is TRBJ2-7; D not certain. The CDR3 contains 14 residues. Germline CDR1 is SGHVS and CDR2 is FQNEAQ. Deletions cut 5 bases from V and 2 bases from J, with 13 bases between. This CDR3 reads CASSKDISAYEQYF. The CDR3, as DNA: TGTGCCAGCAGCAAAGACATCTCCGCCTACGAGCAGTACTTC.

The rearrangement links TRBV25-1 to TRBJ2-3; D unresolved. The CDR3 loop spans 11 amino acids. V shed 9 bases and J shed 2 bases, with 6 bases lying between them. Germline V CDR1 and CDR2: MGHDK, SYGVNS. CDR3: CASTYTDTQYF. CDR3 DNA sequence: TGTGCCAGTACTTACACAGATACGCAGTATTTT. The variable domain in full, completed from reference TRBV25-1 and TRBJ2-3, reads EADIYQTPRYLVIGTGKKITLECSQTMGHDKMYWYQQDPGMELHLIHYSYGVNSTEKGDLSSESTVSRIRTEHFPLTLESARPSHTSQYLCASTYTDTQYFGPGTRLTVL.

The chain carries TRBV18 and TRBJ1-5, with 8 bases matching TRBD1. The CDR3 runs to 15 residues. After removal of 3 bases from V and 6 bases from J, the junction contained 7 bases not matched to a gene. Germline CDR1 reads KGHSH; CDR2 reads LQKENI. The CDR3 DNA follows: TGTGCCAGCTCACCGACTACAGGGGGTAGTCAGCCCCAGCATTTT. Translating gives CASSPTTGGSQPQHF.

The V call is TRBV2, the J call TRBJ2-5; no clear D gene. Germline V gene sequence: CDR1 SNHLY, CDR2 FYNNEI. This CDR3 is built from 12 residues. With 2 bases removed from V and 7 bases from J, the gap between germline ends came to 8 bases. The CDR3 region has the DNA TGTGCCAGCAGTGAAAACGGGTGGACCCAGTACTTC. This encodes CASSENGWTQYF.

A few counts support this clonotype. This chain uses TRBV5-5 with TRBJ2-7; 7 bases map to TRBD2. CDR1 is SGHKS, CDR2 YYEKEE, per germline (reference sequence). This CDR3 has 14 amino acids. J was trimmed by 0 bases and V by 3 bases; bases with no gene match: 3. The CDR3 nucleotides read TGTGCCAGCAGCTCCCGGGGGGTCTCCTACGAGCAGTACTTC. It translates to CASSSRGVSYEQYF.

The chain uses TRBV15 and TRBJ2-3; D may be TRBD2 (5 bases). The V gene lost 5 bases and the J gene lost 0 bases, with 15 bases spanning the gap. Per the germline V gene, CDR1 is LNHNV and CDR2 is YYDKDF (reference sequence). The CDR3 is 16 amino acids. The DNA of the CDR3 is TGTGCCACCAGCTCAACCGGGAAGCGGAGCACAGATACGCAGTATTTT. Protein sequence: CATSSTGKRSTDTQYF.

The J gene is TRBJ2-2, the V gene TRBV24-1, with D possibly being TRBD1 (7 bases). V was shortened by 4 bases and J by 7 bases, with 15 bases between the two germline ends. CDR3 size: 15 residues. Germline-derived CDR1 and CDR2 are KGHDR and SFDVKD. DNA for the CDR3: TGTGCCACCAGTGACCGCGGGACAGTTCACGGGGAGCTGTTTTTT. This sequence encodes CATSDRGTVHGELFF.

The rearrangement links TRBV6-2 or TRBV6-3 to TRBJ2-1, with TRBD2 matching 12 bases. The V gene end was trimmed by 1 base and the J gene end by 1 base; junction bases not matched to a gene: 8. The CDR3 contains 19 residues. Germline assignment: CDR1 MNHEY and CDR2 SVGEGT. CDR3: CASSYLPSGTSGSYNEQFF. The DNA for the CDR3 is TGTGCCAGCAGTTACTTACCCTCCGGGACTAGCGGGTCCTACAATGAGCAGTTCTTC.